The text below deals with one T cell receptor beta chain. Methods used by the authors: Reference gene primer amplification gave estimated nucleated cell counts. The protocol was immunoSEQ multiplex PCR, while the TCRdb copy is restricted to in-frame clones and leaves out a portion. That table supplies the V and J calls and clone size; D and trimming were determined from the DNA. The table lists 67,000 or so clones, about 86% of them singletons. The source of the sample is a study of blood T cell repertoires in COVID-19. Study details: Researchers got acute and convalescent COVID-19 samples from the United States, Italy and Spain. PBMCs, B-cell-depleted T cells, or T cells provided the cDNA or gDNA that made up the material.

The sample taken for sequencing was peripheral blood. The clonotype was recovered from a man between 65 and 85 years old with acute or convalescent COVID-19.

The CDR3 DNA follows: TGTGCCAGCAGCTCCCTTACGCCTAGCGAGCAGTTCTTC. Amino acid sequence: CASSSLTPSEQFF. The chain links TRBV11-3 to TRBJ2-1; D perhaps matches TRBD2 (5 bases). V was clipped by 4 bases and J by 10 bases, with 14 bases between them. This CDR3 has 13 amino acids. Per germline, CDR1 SGHNT and CDR2 YENEEA. Drawing the rest from reference TRBV11-3 and TRBJ2-1, the complete variable domain is EAGVVQSPRYKIIEKKQPVAFWCNPISGHNTLYWYLQNLGQGPELLIRYENEEAVDDSQLPKDRFSAERLKGVDSTLKIQPAELGDSAVYLCASSSLTPSEQFFGPGTRLTVL.